This T cell receptor beta chain appears in the sequencing data of a study of blood T cell repertoires in COVID-19. As for the study in general: Whether acute or convalescent, the COVID-19 samples came from the United States, Italy and Spain. Sources were T cells, B-cell-depleted T cells, or PBMCs; the material itself was cDNA or gDNA.

The table came from immunoSEQ multiplex PCR; TCRdb's copy has only in-frame clones and leaves some out. The sample has a few hundred thousand clones, around 87% seen once. Individuals drawn from around 24 US areas were about 18 to 95 years old. Donors were grouped by their self-reported clinical history. J lost 3 bases, V lost 7 bases, and 8 bases had no gene match. This CDR3 is built from 13 residues. Germline V lookup: CDR1 SQVTM, CDR2 ANQGSEA. This clonotype was sampled from a young man who had recovered from COVID-19. The sequencing input was PBMCs or T cells enriched from blood (not recorded which). The gene calls are TRBV29-1 and TRBJ1-1; 7 bases map to TRBD1. The CDR3 protein is CSGQGVADTEAFF. The CDR3, as DNA: TGCAGCGGCCAGGGGGTGGCGGACACTGAAGCTTTCTTT.